The rows below give T cell receptor beta chains drawn from one sample of a study of T cell repertoires in cytomegalovirus infection. TCRdb re-analysed the reads in MiXCR, keeping a single row per CDR3 protein. The sample contains around 540,000 distinct CDR3 sequences, about 33% of which appear only once. These receptors' antigens are unknown. The sequencing here drew on cultured PBMCs, taken from culture after CMV antigen stimulation. Receptor source: a human donor in good health (CMV status not recorded). Some clones in this sample may be carry-over from other donors' samples. CDR3s include the opening cysteine and the closing phenylalanine or tryptophan. A D gene is named only where the DNA matches it firmly. Clone size is given for some rows only: seen once, a few or many times, or a class if the clone is expanded.

few,TRBJ1-4,TRBD1,TRBV7-9,CASSLEGAGKLFF,TGTGCCAGCAGCTTAGAGGGGGCCGGGAAACTGTTTTTT
many,TRBJ2-1,TRBD2,TRBV7-2,CASLFGRAYNEQFF,TGTGCCAGTCTTTTCGGGAGGGCCTACAATGAGCAGTTCTTC
few,TRBJ2-1,NA,TRBV27,CASSLSAGTFRNNEQFF,TGTGCCAGCAGTTTATCGGCGGGGACGTTTAGGAACAATGAGCAGTTCTTC
NA,TRBJ1-4,NA,TRBV7-2,CASSFTRLNEKLFF,TGTGCCAGCAGCTTCACCAGACTCAATGAAAAACTGTTTTTT
NA,TRBJ2-4,NA,TRBV12-3/TRBV12-4,CASSLVVRTLNIQYF,TGTGCCAGCAGTTTGGTGGTCCGAACCTTAAACATTCAGTACTTC
NA,TRBJ2-3,TRBD1,TRBV20-1,CSAITGTGTDTQYF,TGCAGTGCTATCACCGGGACAGGGACAGATACGCAGTATTTT
few,TRBJ2-5,TRBD1,TRBV7-7,CASSLGGTGAETQYF,TGTGCCAGCAGCTTAGGGGGGACAGGAGCGGAGACCCAGTACTTC
few,TRBJ2-5,TRBD2,TRBV12-3/TRBV12-4,CASTIAGGQETQYF,TGTGCCAGCACTATAGCGGGGGGACAAGAGACCCAGTACTTC
few,TRBJ2-2,TRBD2,TRBV19,CASSKVPSGTNTGELFF,TGTGCCAGTAGTAAGGTCCCTAGCGGGACTAACACCGGGGAGCTGTTTTTT
NA,TRBJ2-3,NA,TRBV7-6,CASSSSGTSGADTQYF,TGTGCCAGCAGCTCCTCCGGGACCTCCGGCGCAGATACGCAGTATTTT